This TCR beta chain was recorded in a study of CD8+CD57+ T cells in acquired aplastic anemia. The overall study: When averaged, DNA from sorted CD4+ and CD8+ cells came to about 3 ug.

V lost 2 bases, J lost 2 bases, and 8 bases stayed unmatched. In germline, CDR1 is MGHDK, CDR2 SYGVNS. This CDR3 contains 17 residues. Genomic DNA templated the TCR beta VDJ and CDR3 profiling. TCRdb passed the reads through MiXCR, listing each CDR3 protein once. The sample contains about 200,000 distinct CDR3 sequences, about half of which appear only once. Patients included in sequencing had previously demonstrated CD8+CD57+ cell expansion by flow cytometry. The rearrangement joins TRBV25-1 to TRBJ2-3; TRBD1 agrees at 9 bases. The sequence came from a human donor with aplastic anemia. Sequenced sample: sorted CD4+, CD8+, or CD8+CD57+ T cells (not recorded which) from PBMCs. The CDR3 loop is CASSERGGTGSTDTQYF. The CDR3 DNA reads as TGTGCCAGCAGTGAAAGGGGAGGGACAGGGTCCACAGATACGCAGTATTTT.